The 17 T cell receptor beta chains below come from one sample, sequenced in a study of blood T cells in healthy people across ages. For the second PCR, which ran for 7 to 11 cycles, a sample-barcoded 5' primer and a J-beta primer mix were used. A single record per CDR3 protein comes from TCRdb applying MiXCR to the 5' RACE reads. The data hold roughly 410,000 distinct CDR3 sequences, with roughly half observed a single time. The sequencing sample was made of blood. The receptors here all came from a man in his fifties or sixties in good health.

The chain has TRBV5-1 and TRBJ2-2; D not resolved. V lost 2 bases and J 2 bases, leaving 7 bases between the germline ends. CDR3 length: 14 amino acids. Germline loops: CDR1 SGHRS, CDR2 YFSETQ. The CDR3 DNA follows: TGCGCCAGCAGCTTAAGGCCTAACACCGGGGAGCTGTTTTTT. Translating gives CASSLRPNTGELFF. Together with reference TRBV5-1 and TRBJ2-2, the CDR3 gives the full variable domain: KAGVTQTPRYLIKTRGQQVTLSCSPISGHRSVSWYQQTPGQGLQFLFEYFSETQRNKGNFPGRFSGRQFSNSRSEMNVSTLELGDSALYLCASSLRPNTGELFFGEGSRLTVL.

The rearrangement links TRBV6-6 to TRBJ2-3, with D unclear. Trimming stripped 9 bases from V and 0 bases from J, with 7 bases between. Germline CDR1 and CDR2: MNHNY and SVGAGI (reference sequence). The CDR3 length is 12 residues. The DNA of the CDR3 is TGTGCCAGTTGTCTTAGCACAGATACGCAGTATTTT. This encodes CASCLSTDTQYF.

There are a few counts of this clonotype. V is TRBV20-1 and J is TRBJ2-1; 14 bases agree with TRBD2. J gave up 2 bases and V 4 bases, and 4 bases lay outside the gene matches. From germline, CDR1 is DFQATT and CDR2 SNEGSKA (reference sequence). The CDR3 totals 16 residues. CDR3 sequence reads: CSATPGLAGAYNEQFF. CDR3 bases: TGCAGTGCTACCCCGGGACTAGCGGGAGCCTACAATGAGCAGTTCTTC.

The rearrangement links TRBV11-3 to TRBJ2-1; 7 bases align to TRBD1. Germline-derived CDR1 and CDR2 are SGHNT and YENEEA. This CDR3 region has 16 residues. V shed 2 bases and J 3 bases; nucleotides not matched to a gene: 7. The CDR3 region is CASSLRRQGHYNEQFF. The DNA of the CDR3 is TGTGCCAGCAGCTTAAGGAGACAGGGCCACTACAATGAGCAGTTCTTC.

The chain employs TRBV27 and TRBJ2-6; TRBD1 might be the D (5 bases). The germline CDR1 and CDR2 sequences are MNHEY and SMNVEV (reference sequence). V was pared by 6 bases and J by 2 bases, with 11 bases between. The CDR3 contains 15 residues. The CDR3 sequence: CASRPGLAGANVLTF. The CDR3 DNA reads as TGTGCCAGCAGGCCAGGGTTAGCTGGGGCCAACGTCCTGACTTTC. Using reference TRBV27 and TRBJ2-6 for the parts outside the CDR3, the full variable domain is EAQVTQNPRYLITVTGKKLTVTCSQNMNHEYMSWYRQDPGLGLRQIYYSMNVEVTDKGDVPEGYKVSRKEKRNFPLILESPSPNQTSLYFCASRPGLAGANVLTFGAGSRLTVL.

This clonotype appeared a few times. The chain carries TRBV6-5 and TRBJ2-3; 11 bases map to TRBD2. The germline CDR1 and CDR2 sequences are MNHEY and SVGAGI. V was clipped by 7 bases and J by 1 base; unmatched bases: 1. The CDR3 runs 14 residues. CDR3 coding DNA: TGTGCCAGCAAACTAGCGGGAGGCACAGATACGCAGTATTTT. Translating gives CASKLAGGTDTQYF.

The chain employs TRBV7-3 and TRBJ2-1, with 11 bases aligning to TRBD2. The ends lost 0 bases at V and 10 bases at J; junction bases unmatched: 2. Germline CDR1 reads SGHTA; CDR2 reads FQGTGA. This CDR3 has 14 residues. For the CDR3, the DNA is TGTGCCAGCAGCTTAACAGCTAGCGGGAGGGAGCAGTTCTTC. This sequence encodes CASSLTASGREQFF.

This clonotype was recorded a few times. CDR3 DNA: TGTGCCAGCAGCTTCGAGAGTGCAGTCACCGGTAGGGAGACCCAGTACTTC. Amino acid sequence: CASSFESAVTGRETQYF. This chain uses TRBV5-5 with TRBJ2-5; D is uncertain. This CDR3 is built from 17 residues. The V end lost 2 bases, the J end lost 5 bases, and 22 bases lay between the germline ends. Germline lookup yields CDR1 SGHKS and CDR2 YYEKEE (reference sequence).

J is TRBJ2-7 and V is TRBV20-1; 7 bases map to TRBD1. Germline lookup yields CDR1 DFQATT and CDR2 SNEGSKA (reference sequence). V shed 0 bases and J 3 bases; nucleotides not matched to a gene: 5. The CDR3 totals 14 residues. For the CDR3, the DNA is TGCAGTGCTAGAGATCCGGACAGGAACTACGAGCAGTACTTC. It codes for CSARDPDRNYEQYF.

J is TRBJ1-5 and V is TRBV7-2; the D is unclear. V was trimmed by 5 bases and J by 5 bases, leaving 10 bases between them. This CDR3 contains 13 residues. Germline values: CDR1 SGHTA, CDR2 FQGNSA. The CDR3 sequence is CASSRSRDQPQHF. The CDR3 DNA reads TGTGCCAGCAGCCGAAGCCGGGATCAGCCCCAGCATTTT. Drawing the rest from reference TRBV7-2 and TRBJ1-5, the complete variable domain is GAGVSQSPSNKVTEKGKDVELRCDPISGHTALYWYRQSLGQGLEFLIYFQGNSAPDKSGLPSDRFSAERTGGSVSTLTIQRTQQEDSAVYLCASSRSRDQPQHFGDGTRLSIL.

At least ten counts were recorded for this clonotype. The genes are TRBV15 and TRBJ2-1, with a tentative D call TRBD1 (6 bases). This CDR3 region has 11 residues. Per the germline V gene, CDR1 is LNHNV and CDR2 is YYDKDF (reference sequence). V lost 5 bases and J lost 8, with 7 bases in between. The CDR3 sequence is CATSQGYEQFF. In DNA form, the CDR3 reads TGTGCCACCAGCCAGGGGTATGAGCAGTTCTTC.

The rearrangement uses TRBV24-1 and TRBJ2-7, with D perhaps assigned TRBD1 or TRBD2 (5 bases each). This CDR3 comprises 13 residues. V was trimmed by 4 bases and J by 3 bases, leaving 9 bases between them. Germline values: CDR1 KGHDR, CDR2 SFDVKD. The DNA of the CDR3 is TGTGCCACCAGTGACGGGGCGGGCTACGAGCAGTACTTC. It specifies CATSDGAGYEQYF.

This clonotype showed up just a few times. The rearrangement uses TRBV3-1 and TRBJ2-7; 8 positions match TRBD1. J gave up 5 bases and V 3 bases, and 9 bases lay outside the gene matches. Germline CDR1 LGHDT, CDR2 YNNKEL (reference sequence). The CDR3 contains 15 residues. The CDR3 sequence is CASSHFRQGIHEQYF. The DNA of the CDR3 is TGTGCCAGCAGCCATTTCCGACAGGGGATTCACGAGCAGTACTTC.

For the CDR3, the DNA is TGTGCCAGCAGTCCCCCAGGGGCGACTAGAGTGGGCCTCGAGCAGTACTTC. This codes for CASSPPGATRVGLEQYF. The V and J genes are TRBV25-1 and TRBJ2-5; D assignment may be TRBD1 or TRBD2 (6 bases each). The J call may be incorrect, as the DNA end agrees better with TRBJ2-7. The CDR3 runs 17 residues. The V gene's germline CDR1 is MGHDK and CDR2 SYGVNS.

DNA for the CDR3: TGCAGTGCTAGGTACGGGGGCCAGATGAATGAGCAGTTCTTC. It translates to CSARYGGQMNEQFF. The gene calls are TRBV20-1 and TRBJ2-1; D may be TRBD1 or TRBD2 (6 bases each). Trimming took 3 bases from V and 7 from J, leaving 16 bases between them. This CDR3 has 14 residues. Germline V gene lookup returns CDR1 DFQATT and CDR2 SNEGSKA (reference sequence).

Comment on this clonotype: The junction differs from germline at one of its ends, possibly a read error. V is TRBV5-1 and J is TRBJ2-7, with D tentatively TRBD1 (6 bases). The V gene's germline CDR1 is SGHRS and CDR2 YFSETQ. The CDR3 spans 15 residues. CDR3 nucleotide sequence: TGCGCCAGCAGCTTGTGCCCAGGGGAAACCTACGAGCAGTGCTTC. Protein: CASSLCPGETYEQCF.

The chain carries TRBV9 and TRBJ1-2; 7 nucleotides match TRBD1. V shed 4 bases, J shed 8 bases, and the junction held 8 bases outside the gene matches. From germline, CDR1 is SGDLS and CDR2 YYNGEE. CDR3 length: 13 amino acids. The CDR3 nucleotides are TGTGCCAGCAGCTCGGGACAGCTTCGGGGCTACACCTTC. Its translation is CASSSGQLRGYTF.